Described below is a single TCR beta chain sequence and its context. The antigen is undetermined. The entry originates in a study of long-term antiretroviral therapy in people with HIV. Notes on the study in general: The study found that diversity rose after ART but stayed below transplant donor controls.

Runs used v3.0 of the immunoSEQ assay and were done at survey level. This table comes from immunoSEQ multiplex PCR, and its TCRdb copy is limited to in-frame clones, with some not included. The data show some 33,000 clones, over 70% seen once. Trimming removed 4 bases from V and 4 bases from J, with 16 bases in between. The V gene's germline CDR1 is SGHRS and CDR2 YFSETQ. The CDR3 is 15 amino acids. The chain has TRBV5-1 and TRBJ2-3; no reliable D call. This sequence originates from a young man with HIV. Source: unsorted PBMCs, taken 0.6 years after starting antiretroviral therapy. CDR3 loop: CASSNGRSGPDTQYF. The DNA of the CDR3 is TGCGCCAGCAGCAACGGTAGGTCTGGCCCAGATACGCAGTATTTT.